Detailed here is one TCR beta chain. Its antigen target is currently unknown. No qualities accompany the bases; no much larger clone lies one base away. TCR beta CDR3 regions were amplified from RNA transcripts for repertoire sequencing. HTBI primers and the Qiagen OneStep RT-PCR kit were used in a first-round RT-PCR, which was followed by a second-round multiplex PCR, size selection and purification. Libraries were sequenced paired-end with 100 bp reads on an Illumina HiSeq2000. The authors' pipeline ran thus. Reads were processed with SOAPnuke, discarding reads with adapters, uncalled bases, mean Phred below 15, or no exact constant-primer or identifier match. High-quality paired reads were merged with COPE v1.2.5. Each unique nucleotide sequence was treated as a clonotype, and MiTCR v1.1 was used to align the clonotypes to the IMGT TRB V, D and J references. The analysis was limited to V-J combinations with a frequency above 0.0001, which together covered 99.2% of repertoires. For each V-J combination, a TCR clonal expansion and chaos score was defined as F50 clonal expansion divided by the chaos observed in the TCRdist matrix. Welch's t-statistics and random forest were used to reduce features to more than ten V-J combinations, which were fed into a naive Bayes classifier. The similarity between thyroid and blood repertoires was quantified using the Morisita-Horn index. Through fastp at Q25 and MiXCR, TCRdb rebuilt clones from the public reads, retaining in-frame beta chains. Rows matching on CDR3 protein sequence are summarized as one entry with the most common DNA and genes. The V and J calls reflect TCRdb's pipeline rather than the authors' work. Here the sample has 900,000 to 1,200,000 distinct CDR3 sequences; 35% to 40% occur a single time. The ten largest clones take up around 10% of the sample.

V and J are truncated by 1 base and 7 bases respectively, leaving an intervening sequence of 17 bases. The cysteine opens and the phenylalanine closes a CDR3 of 15 amino acids. Just the 45-base CDR3 DNA is kept, in frame starting at base 1. For CDR1 and CDR2, the germline V gene lists SGHTA and FQGNSA. The data are from a study of Graves' ophthalmopathy and Graves' hyperthyroidism (dated by TCRdb to 2016 to 2019). About the full investigation: Stable hyperthyroidism was defined as no progression to ophthalmopathy within 18 months of follow-up. To tell Graves' ophthalmopathy apart from Graves' hyperthyroidism, and to predict which patients would progress to ophthalmopathy, the study relied on TCR beta repertoire signatures. In total, 135 blood samples were TCR-sequenced: approximately 40 ophthalmopathy, under 85 hyperthyroidism and roughly 17 hyperthyroidism-to-ophthalmopathy patients. To explore V-J signatures distinguishing ophthalmopathy from hyperthyroidism, a discovery set of about a hundred patients (about 43 ophthalmopathy, 55 to 60 stable hyperthyroidism) was enrolled. For independent validation, a separate cohort was made up of 18 hyperthyroidism patients plus 17 patients who later progressed from hyperthyroidism to ophthalmopathy. In roughly 6 hyperthyroidism patients, the T-cell repertoires found in thyroid tissue were compared with those found in blood. After sampling, hyperthyroidism patients received methimazole starting at 30 mg daily, and ophthalmopathy patients received high-dose intravenous methylprednisolone.

Hyperthyroidism patients were newly diagnosed, were aged 18 to 65 years, and had a disease duration under 2 months. Anyone with other autoimmune diseases, uncontrolled infections, pregnancy or lactation was excluded from the study. Clinical symptoms, serum thyroxine, TRAb, thyroid ultrasound and orbital computed tomography formed the basis of the diagnosis. Total RNA was extracted using Trizol reagent, and RNA quality was checked on an Agilent 2100 Bioanalyzer. The paper's findings and limits, for the study overall: Ophthalmopathy was separated from stable hyperthyroidism by the 13-signature model with more than 85% sensitivity and 81.08% specificity in cross-validation and with 80%/75% in the test set. Most expanded thyroid clonotypes with frequency above 0.001 were also detected in blood, suggesting blood repertoires may reflect the thyroid immune response. No statistical method was used to predetermine the sample size, and group allocation was not hidden from the investigators. In validation, the model predicted ophthalmopathy progression with about 71% sensitivity and 72.22% specificity; more than ten predicted patients were CT-confirmed with GO in a median of about 6.2 months.

What was sequenced was peripheral blood or thyroid tissue (not recorded which). The rearrangement combines TRBV7-2 with TRBJ2-7; the D gene assignment is ambiguous. This TCR came from an adult man with Graves' hyperthyroidism. The DNA sequence is TGTGCCAGCAGCTTAGAAAGGCGGCGCTCTGGGGAGCAGTACTTC. Its amino acids are CASSLERRRSGEQYF.